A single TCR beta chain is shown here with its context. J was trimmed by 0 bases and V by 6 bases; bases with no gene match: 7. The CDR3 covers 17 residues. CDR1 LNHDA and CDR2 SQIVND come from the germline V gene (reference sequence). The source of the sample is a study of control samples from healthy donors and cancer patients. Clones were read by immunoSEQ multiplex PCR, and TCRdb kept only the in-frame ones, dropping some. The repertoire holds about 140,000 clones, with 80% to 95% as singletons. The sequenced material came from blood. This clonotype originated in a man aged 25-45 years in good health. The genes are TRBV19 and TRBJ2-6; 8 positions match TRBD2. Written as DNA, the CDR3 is TGTGCCAGTAGCCTCCGAGGGACTAGCTCTGGGGCCAACGTCCTGACTTTC. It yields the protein CASSLRGTSSGANVLTF.